A selection of T cell receptor beta chains follows, all from one sample in a study of HIV-infected children after antiretroviral therapy interruption. TCRdb reanalysed the 3' RACE reads using MiXCR and keeps one entry per CDR3 protein. The sample has approximately 3,800 distinct CDR3 sequences; approximately 5% are singletons. The material sequenced was CD45RO+ CD8+ T cells from PBMCs, pooled from several time points, taken from a donor given antiretroviral therapy, either interrupted or continuous. The receptors derive from a pool of human donors with HIV. The CDR3 runs from the conserved cysteine through the conserved F or W. Fields, in order: CDR3 length, J gene, V gene, CDR3 protein.

length: 13
J: TRBJ2-1
V: TRBV27
CDR3: CASSLGSVHEQFF

length: 16
J: TRBJ2-5
V: TRBV5-6
CDR3: CASSWMRTMGGETQYF

length: 15
J: TRBJ1-1
V: TRBV19
CDR3: CASSISGLSNTEAFF

length: 13
J: TRBJ2-7
V: TRBV20-1
CDR3: CSAAPSGLGEQYF

length: 15
J: TRBJ2-5
V: TRBV27
CDR3: CASSTLQGPQETQYF

length: 14
J: TRBJ1-5
V: TRBV19
CDR3: CASSPGEVSQPQHF

length: 14
J: TRBJ2-5
V: TRBV5-5
CDR3: CASSLGTGQETQYF

length: 14
J: TRBJ1-4
V: TRBV18
CDR3: CASSLNRDLEKLFF

length: 16
J: TRBJ2-1
V: TRBV7-8
CDR3: CASSLEQLSSYNEQFF

length: 14
J: TRBJ1-1
V: TRBV5-1
CDR3: CASSLSDRNTEAFF

length: 15
J: TRBJ2-5
V: TRBV19
CDR3: CASSSGLAVRETQYF

length: 21
J: TRBJ2-2
V: TRBV6-1
CDR3: CASSELELAMSWGIGPGELFF

length: 20
J: TRBJ2-7
V: TRBV28
CDR3: CASSKNRGKGLGSPPYEQYF

length: 14
J: TRBJ2-3
V: TRBV21-1
CDR3: CASRPGTGMDTQYF

length: 15
J: TRBJ2-1
V: TRBV27
CDR3: CASGRLAPAYNEQFF

length: 14
J: TRBJ2-5
V: TRBV5-5
CDR3: CASSSDRGQETQYF

length: 15
J: TRBJ1-2
V: TRBV29-1
CDR3: CSVEDRGFTSYGYTF

length: 13
J: TRBJ2-3
V: TRBV11-2
CDR3: CASSLVGADTQYF

length: 15
J: TRBJ2-2
V: TRBV6-1
CDR3: CASSEQGANTGELFF

length: 15
J: TRBJ1-6
V: TRBV7-9
CDR3: CASSFSDRMGSHLHF

length: 12
J: TRBJ2-7
V: TRBV5-5
CDR3: CASSSSSYEQYF

length: 13
J: TRBJ1-5
V: TRBV27
CDR3: CASTVGVGQPQHF

length: 12
J: TRBJ2-1
V: TRBV12-3/TRBV12-4
CDR3: CASSFATMRQFF